This T cell receptor beta chain was sequenced for a study of long-term antiretroviral therapy in people with HIV. Overall study context: The earliest samples came from an era when ART typically awaited falling CD4 counts.

General study points: Pre-ART expanded TRB clones stayed dominant throughout, though often decreasing after ART.

They ran version v3.0 of the immunoSEQ assay at survey level. Sequencing was directed toward roughly 35,000-55,000 T-cell genomes in each sample. TCRdb's copy holds only in-frame clones and misses some; the assay was immunoSEQ multiplex PCR. The table lists 11,000 to 15,000 clones, 88% of them singletons. Every single participant having HIV got treatment inside the United States. Comment on this clone: No antigen is known for it.

V was pared by 4 bases and J by 9 bases, with 17 bases between. The CDR3 loop spans 14 amino acids. CDR1 and CDR2 from the germline V gene are MDHEN and SYDVKM. This TCR derives from a man aged 40-49 years with HIV. The chain combines TRBV28 with TRBJ2-3; weak D call: TRBD1 (5 bases). Source: unsorted PBMCs, taken 6.2 years after starting antiretroviral therapy. This CDR3 reads CASSSSPTAPTQYF. In nucleotides, the CDR3 is TGTGCCAGCAGTTCCTCGCCGACAGCACCAACGCAGTATTTT. Full variable domain (rest looked up from reference TRBV28 and TRBJ2-3): DVKVTQSSRYLVKRTGEKVFLECVQDMDHENMFWYRQDPGLGLRLIYFSYDVKMKEKGDIPEGYSVSREKKERFSLILESASTNQTSMYLCASSSSPTAPTQYFGPGTRLTVL.